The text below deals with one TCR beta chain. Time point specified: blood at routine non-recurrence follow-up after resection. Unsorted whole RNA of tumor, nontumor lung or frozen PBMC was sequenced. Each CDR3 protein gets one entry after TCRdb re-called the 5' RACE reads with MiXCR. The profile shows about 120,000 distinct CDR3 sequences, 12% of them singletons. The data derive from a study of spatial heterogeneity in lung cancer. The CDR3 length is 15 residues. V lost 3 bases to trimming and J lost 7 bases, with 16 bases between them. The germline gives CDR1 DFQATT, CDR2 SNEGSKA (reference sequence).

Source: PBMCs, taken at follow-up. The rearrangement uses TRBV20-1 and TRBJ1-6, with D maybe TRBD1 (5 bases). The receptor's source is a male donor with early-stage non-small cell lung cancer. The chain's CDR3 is CSASVRGRTNSPLHF. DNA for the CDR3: TGCAGTGCTAGCGTCCGGGGACGTACCAATTCACCCCTCCACTTT.